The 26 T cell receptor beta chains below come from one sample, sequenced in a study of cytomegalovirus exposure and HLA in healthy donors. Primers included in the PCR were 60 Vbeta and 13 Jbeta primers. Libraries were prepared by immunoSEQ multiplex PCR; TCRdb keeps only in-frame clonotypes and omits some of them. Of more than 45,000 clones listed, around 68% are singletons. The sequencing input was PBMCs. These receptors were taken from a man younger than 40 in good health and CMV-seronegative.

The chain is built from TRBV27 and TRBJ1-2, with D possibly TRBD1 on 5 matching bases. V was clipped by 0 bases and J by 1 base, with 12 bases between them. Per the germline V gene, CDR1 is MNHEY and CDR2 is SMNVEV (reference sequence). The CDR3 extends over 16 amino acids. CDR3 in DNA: TGTGCCAGCAGTTTATCGCCAGGGTGGGGTAACTATGGCTACACCTTC. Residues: CASSLSPGWGNYGYTF.

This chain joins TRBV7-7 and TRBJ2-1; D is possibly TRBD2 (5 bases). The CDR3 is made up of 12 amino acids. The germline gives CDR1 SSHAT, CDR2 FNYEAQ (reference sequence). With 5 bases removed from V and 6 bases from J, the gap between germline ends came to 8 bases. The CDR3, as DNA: TGTGCCAGCAGCCCACTAGGCAATGAGCAGTTCTTC. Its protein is CASSPLGNEQFF.

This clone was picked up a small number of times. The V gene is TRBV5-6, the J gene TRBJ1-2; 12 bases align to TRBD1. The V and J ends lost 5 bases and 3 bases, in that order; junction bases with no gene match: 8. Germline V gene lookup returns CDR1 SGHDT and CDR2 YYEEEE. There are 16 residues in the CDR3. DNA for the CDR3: TGTGCCAGCAGGAGACCCGGGACAGGGGGCCACTATGGCTACACCTTC. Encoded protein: CASRRPGTGGHYGYTF.

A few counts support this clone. The CDR3 DNA follows: TGCGCCAGCAGCTTGGATGGACAGGGGGCGTGGGAGCAGTACTTC. It translates to CASSLDGQGAWEQYF. The rearrangement uses TRBV5-1 and TRBJ2-7; TRBD1 matches 11 bases. Per germline, CDR1 SGHRS and CDR2 YFSETQ. The V gene end was trimmed by 0 bases and the J gene end by 7 bases; junction bases not matched to a gene: 6. CDR3 length: 15 amino acids.

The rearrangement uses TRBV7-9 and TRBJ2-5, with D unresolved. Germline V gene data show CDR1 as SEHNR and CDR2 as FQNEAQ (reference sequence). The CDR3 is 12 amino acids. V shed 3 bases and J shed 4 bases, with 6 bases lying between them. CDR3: CASSFRPETQYF. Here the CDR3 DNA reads TGTGCCAGCAGCTTTCGTCCAGAGACCCAGTACTTC.

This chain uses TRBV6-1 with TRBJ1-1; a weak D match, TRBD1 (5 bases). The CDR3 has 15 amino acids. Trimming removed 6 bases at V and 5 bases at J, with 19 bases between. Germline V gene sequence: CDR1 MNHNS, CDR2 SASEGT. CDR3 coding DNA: TGTGCCAGCAGGGATGGGGGGGTTTCTCGAACTGAAGCTTTCTTT. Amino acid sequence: CASRDGGVSRTEAFF.

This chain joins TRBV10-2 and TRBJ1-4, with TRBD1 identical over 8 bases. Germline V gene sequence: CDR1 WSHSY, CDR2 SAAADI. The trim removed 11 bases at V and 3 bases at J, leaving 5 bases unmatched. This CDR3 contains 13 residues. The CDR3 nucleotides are TGCGCCGCAGGGGGCGCAGCTAATGAAAAACTGTTTTTT. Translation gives CAAGGAANEKLFF.

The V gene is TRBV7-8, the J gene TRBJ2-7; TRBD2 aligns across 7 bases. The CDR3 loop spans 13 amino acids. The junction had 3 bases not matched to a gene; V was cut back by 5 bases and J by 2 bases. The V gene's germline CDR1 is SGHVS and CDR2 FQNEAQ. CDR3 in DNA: TGTGCCAGCAGCCCTAGCGGCGCCTACGAGCAGTACTTC. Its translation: CASSPSGAYEQYF.

The CDR3 coding sequence is TGTGCCAGCAGCGTAGCTGGTGGACAAGGGGAGACCCAGTACTTC. Protein: CASSVAGGQGETQYF. This chain links TRBV9 with TRBJ2-5; D may be TRBD1 (5 bases). The ends were cut back, 0 bases at V and 5 bases at J, with 14 bases in the middle. The CDR3 has 15 amino acids. The germline gives CDR1 SGDLS, CDR2 YYNGEE.

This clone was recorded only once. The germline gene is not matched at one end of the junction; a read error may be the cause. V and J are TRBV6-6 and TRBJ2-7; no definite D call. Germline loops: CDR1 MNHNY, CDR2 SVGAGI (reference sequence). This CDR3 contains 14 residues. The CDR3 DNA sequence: TGTGCCATCAGTTACTCAGAGGAAGGTTCCGAGCAGTACTTC. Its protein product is CAISYSEEGSEQYF.

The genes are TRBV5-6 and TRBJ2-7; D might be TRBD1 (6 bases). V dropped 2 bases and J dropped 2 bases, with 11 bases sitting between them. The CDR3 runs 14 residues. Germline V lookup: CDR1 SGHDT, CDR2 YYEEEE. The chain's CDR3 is CASSLGGSTYEQYF. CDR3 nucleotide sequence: TGTGCCAGCAGCTTAGGGGGTTCCACCTACGAGCAGTACTTC.

In DNA form, the CDR3 reads TGTGCCAGTGGACAGGGGCCGAACACTGAAGCTTTCTTT. Translating it yields CASGQGPNTEAFF. This rearrangement joins TRBV19 to TRBJ1-1, with 9 bases identical to TRBD1. V was clipped by 8 bases and J by 1 base; unmatched bases: 2. The germline CDR1 and CDR2 sequences are LNHDA and SQIVND (reference sequence). The CDR3 has 13 residues.

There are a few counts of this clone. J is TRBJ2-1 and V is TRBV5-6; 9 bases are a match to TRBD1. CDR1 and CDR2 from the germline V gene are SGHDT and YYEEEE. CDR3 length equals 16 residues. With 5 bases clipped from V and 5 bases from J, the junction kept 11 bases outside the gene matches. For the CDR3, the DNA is TGTGCCAGCAGTTCGGCTGGACAGGGGAGTAACAATGAGCAGTTCTTC. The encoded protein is CASSSAGQGSNNEQFF.

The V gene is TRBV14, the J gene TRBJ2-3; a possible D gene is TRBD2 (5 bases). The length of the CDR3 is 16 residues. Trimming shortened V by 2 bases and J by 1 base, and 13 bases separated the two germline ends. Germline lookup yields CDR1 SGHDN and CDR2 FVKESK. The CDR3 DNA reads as TGTGCCAGCAGCCAACTACTAGGGAAGGGCACAGATACGCAGTATTTT. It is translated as CASSQLLGKGTDTQYF.

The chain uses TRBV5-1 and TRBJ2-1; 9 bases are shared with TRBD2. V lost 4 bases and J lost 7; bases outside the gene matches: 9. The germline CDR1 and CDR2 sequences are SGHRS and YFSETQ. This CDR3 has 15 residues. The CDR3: CASSPGLALGNEQFF. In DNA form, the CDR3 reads TGCGCCAGCAGCCCGGGACTAGCCTTGGGTAATGAGCAGTTCTTC.

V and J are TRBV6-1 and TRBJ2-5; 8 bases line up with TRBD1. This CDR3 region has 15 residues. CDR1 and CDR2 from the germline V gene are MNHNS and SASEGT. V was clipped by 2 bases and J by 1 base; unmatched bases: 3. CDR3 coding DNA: TGTGCCAGCAGTGAATGGGGACAGGTCCAAGAGACCCAGTACTTC. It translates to CASSEWGQVQETQYF.

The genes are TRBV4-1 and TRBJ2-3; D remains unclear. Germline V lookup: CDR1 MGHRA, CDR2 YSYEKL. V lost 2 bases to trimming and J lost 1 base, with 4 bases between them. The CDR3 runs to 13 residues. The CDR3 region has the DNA TGCGCCAGCAGCCAACCAGGCACAGATACGCAGTATTTT. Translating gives CASSQPGTDTQYF.

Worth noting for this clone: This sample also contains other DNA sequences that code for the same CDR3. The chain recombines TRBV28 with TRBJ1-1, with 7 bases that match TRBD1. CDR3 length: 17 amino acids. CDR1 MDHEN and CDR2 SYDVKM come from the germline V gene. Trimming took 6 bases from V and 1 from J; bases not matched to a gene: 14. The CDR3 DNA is TGTGCCAGCAGAGTTCCGGGACAGTTGCATCCGAACACTGAAGCTTTCTTT. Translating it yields CASRVPGQLHPNTEAFF.

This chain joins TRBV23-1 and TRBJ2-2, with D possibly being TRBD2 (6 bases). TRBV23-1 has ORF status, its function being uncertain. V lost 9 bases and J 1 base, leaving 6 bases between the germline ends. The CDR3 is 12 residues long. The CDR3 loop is CARGGNTGELFF. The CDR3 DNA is TGCGCCAGGGGAGGGAACACCGGGGAGCTGTTTTTT.

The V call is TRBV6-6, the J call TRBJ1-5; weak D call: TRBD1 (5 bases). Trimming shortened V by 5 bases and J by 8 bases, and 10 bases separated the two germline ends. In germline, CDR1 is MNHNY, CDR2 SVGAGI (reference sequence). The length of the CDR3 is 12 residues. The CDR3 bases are TGTGCCAGCAGTCACTTCAGGGAGCCCCAGCATTTT. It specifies CASSHFREPQHF.

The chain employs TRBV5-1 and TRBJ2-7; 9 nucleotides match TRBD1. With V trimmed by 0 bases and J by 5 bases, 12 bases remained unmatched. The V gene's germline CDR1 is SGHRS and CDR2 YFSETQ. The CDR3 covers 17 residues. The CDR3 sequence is CASSLAGGRTGDHEQYF. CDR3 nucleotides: TGCGCCAGCAGCTTGGCCGGTGGTCGGACAGGGGACCACGAGCAGTACTTC. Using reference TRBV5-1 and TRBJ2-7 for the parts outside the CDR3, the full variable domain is KAGVTQTPRYLIKTRGQQVTLSCSPISGHRSVSWYQQTPGQGLQFLFEYFSETQRNKGNFPGRFSGRQFSNSRSEMNVSTLELGDSALYLCASSLAGGRTGDHEQYFGPGTRLTVT.

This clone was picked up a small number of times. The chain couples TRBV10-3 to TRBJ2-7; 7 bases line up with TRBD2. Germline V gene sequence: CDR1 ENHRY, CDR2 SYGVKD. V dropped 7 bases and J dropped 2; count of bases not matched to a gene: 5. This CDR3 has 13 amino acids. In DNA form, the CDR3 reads TGTGCCATCAATGGGGGGGGTACCTACGAGCAGTACTTC. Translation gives CAINGGGTYEQYF.

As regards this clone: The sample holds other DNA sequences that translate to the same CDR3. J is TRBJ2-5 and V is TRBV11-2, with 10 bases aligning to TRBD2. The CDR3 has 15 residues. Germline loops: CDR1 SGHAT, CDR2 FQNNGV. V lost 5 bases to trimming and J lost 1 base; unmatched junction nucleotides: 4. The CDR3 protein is CASSLRLAGQETQYF. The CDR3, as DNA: TGTGCCAGCAGCCTTCGACTAGCGGGCCAAGAGACCCAGTACTTC.

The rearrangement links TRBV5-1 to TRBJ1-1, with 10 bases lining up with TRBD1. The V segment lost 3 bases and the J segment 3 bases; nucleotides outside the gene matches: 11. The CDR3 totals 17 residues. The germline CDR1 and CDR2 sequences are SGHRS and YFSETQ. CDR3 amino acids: CASSWDRQGASDTEAFF. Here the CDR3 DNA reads TGCGCCAGCAGCTGGGACCGACAGGGGGCATCGGACACTGAAGCTTTCTTT.

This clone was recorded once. The CDR3, as DNA: TGTGCCAGCAGTTTTAGCGGGCGAACAGATACGCAGTATTTT. It is translated as CASSFSGRTDTQYF. The chain uses TRBV27 and TRBJ2-3; the match to TRBD2 covers 7 bases. Germline V gene lookup returns CDR1 MNHEY and CDR2 SMNVEV (reference sequence). The CDR3 has 14 residues. J lost 3 bases, V lost 3 bases, and 3 bases had no gene match.

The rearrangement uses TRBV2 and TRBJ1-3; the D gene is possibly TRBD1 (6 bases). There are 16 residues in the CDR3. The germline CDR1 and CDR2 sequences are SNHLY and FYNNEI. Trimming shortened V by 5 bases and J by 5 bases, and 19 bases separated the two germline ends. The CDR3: CASSSSDSLGRNTIYF. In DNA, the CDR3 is TGTGCCAGCAGTTCCTCGGACAGTCTAGGGCGAAACACCATATATTTT.